What follows are 9 T cell receptor beta chains derived from one specimen sequenced in a study of cytomegalovirus exposure and HLA in healthy donors. The PCR made use of 60 Vbeta and 13 Jbeta primers. The data were produced by immunoSEQ multiplex PCR, yet TCRdb's version contains in-frame clones alone and is incomplete. The profile covers 150,000 to 200,000 clones, with over 70% appearing a single time and over 1.5% taken by the ten largest. Source material: PBMCs. The receptors derive from a man aged 40-50 years in good health and CMV-seropositive.

The chain joins TRBV7-7 to TRBJ2-5, with unresolved D. Trimming took 2 bases from V and 5 from J, leaving 9 bases between them. The CDR3 length is 13 residues. Germline values: CDR1 SSHAT, CDR2 FNYEAQ (reference sequence). The CDR3 reads CASSLKRVETQYF. For the CDR3, the DNA is TGTGCCAGCAGCTTAAAACGGGTCGAGACCCAGTACTTC.

V and J are TRBV28 and TRBJ1-5; D is uncertain. The CDR3 totals 17 residues. The germline gives CDR1 MDHEN, CDR2 SYDVKM. V dropped 3 bases and J dropped 4 bases, with 19 bases sitting between them. CDR3: CASSFTRPVLANQPQHF. The DNA for the CDR3 is TGTGCCAGCAGTTTTACTAGGCCAGTCCTAGCAAATCAGCCCCAGCATTTT.

The V and J genes are TRBV19 and TRBJ1-4; D is perhaps TRBD1 (5 bases). The CDR3 has 15 residues. The germline CDR1 and CDR2 sequences are LNHDA and SQIVND (reference sequence). Trimming stripped 4 bases from V and 10 bases from J, with 19 bases between. The DNA for the CDR3 is TGTGCCAGTAGTACGGGGGGACCCTCAGTGGGAAAACTGTTTTTT. Protein: CASSTGGPSVGKLFF.

This chain uses TRBV5-1 with TRBJ1-3; no definite D call. V shed 0 bases and J shed 4 bases, with 8 bases lying between them. Germline CDR1 and CDR2: SGHRS and YFSETQ. CDR3 length equals 14 residues. The CDR3 nucleotides are TGCGCCAGCAGCTTGGGCGGGGAAGGAAACACCATATATTTT. The encoded protein is CASSLGGEGNTIYF.

On this clone itself: At one of its ends the junction is not consistent with the germline gene, which may arise from a read error. The chain links TRBV19 to TRBJ1-3; D is undetermined. The germline gives CDR1 LNHDA, CDR2 SQIVND (reference sequence). CDR3 length: 14 residues. CDR3 DNA: TGTGCCAGTAGCAGAGCTAGTTCTGGGAACACCATATATTTT. Its protein is CASSRASSGNTIYF.

J is TRBJ2-1 and V is TRBV29-1; tentative D call: TRBD2 (7 bases). Germline-derived CDR1 and CDR2 are SQVTM and ANQGSEA. CDR3 length: 12 amino acids. V was clipped by 8 bases and J by 8 bases, with 16 bases between them. This CDR3 reads CSLRGGADEQFF. In nucleotides, the CDR3 is TGCAGCTTAAGGGGGGGGGCGGATGAGCAGTTCTTC.

The gene calls are TRBV6-5 and TRBJ1-2; no clear D. Germline CDR1 is MNHEY and CDR2 is SVGAGI. Trimming took 0 bases from V and 2 from J, leaving 7 bases between them. The CDR3 is 14 residues long. CDR3 bases: TGTGCCAGCAGTTACTCGCAGGCAAACTATGGCTACACCTTC. Amino acid sequence: CASSYSQANYGYTF.

The V and J genes are TRBV7-9 and TRBJ2-7; 7 bases fit TRBD1. Germline CDR1 SEHNR, CDR2 FQNEAQ (reference sequence). The CDR3 extends over 15 amino acids. V shed 3 bases, J shed 6 bases, and the junction held 11 bases outside the gene matches. The CDR3 nucleotides read TGTGCCAGCAGCTTTCGAGGGGGCTCCGTCGGCGAGCAGTACTTC. It encodes CASSFRGGSVGEQYF.

V and J are TRBV18 and TRBJ2-5; 8 nucleotides match TRBD1. This CDR3 region has 16 residues. Germline trimming cut 1 base from V and 6 bases from J; bases unmatched to any gene: 10. Per the germline V gene, CDR1 is KGHSH and CDR2 is LQKENI. The CDR3 DNA follows: TGTGCCAGCTCACCACGAACAGGACAGGGTGGAAAGACCCAGTACTTC. Encoded protein: CASSPRTGQGGKTQYF.